The source of this T cell receptor (beta chain) is a study of T-cell reconstitution after alpha-beta-depleted transplantation in children. Trimming cost V 7 bases and J 7 bases; bases outside gene matches: 18. CDR3 size: 18 residues. Germline-derived CDR1 and CDR2 are SQVTM and ANQGSEA. Unique molecular identifiers featured in how the TCRbeta library was prepared. MiXCR, run by TCRdb on the PCR reads, gives a single entry per CDR3 protein. The sample consists of 450,000 to 600,000 distinct CDR3 sequences, about 33% of them appearing once. The gene calls are TRBV29-1 and TRBJ2-1; 14 bases agree with TRBD2. The receptor comes from a human donor who donated a stem cell graft to a child with aplastic anemia. Sequences were derived from PBMCs from the stem cell graft donor, sampled from the stem cell graft. This chain's CDR3 is CSAGLYRLAGGDGNEQFF. The CDR3 DNA sequence: TGCAGCGCGGGTTTGTACAGACTAGCGGGAGGGGATGGGAATGAGCAGTTCTTC.